This entry is about one TCR beta chain. These data are taken from a study of blood T cell repertoires in COVID-19. Study-level information: PBMCs, B-cell-depleted T cells, or T cells were the source of the cDNA or gDNA that made up the material.

Some clones are missing from TCRdb's copy, which holds only in-frame ones; the method was immunoSEQ multiplex PCR. The sample consists of 95,000 to 100,000 clones, 85% to 90% of them appearing once. Germline assignment: CDR1 MNHEY and CDR2 SVGAGI. CDR3 size: 13 residues. V trimming: 6 bases; J trimming: 5 bases; junction bases outside the gene matches: 6. This clonotype was obtained from a human donor with COVID-19, enrolled during active disease. The donor label of this sample is uncertain. Sequenced input: peripheral blood. The chain carries TRBV6-5 and TRBJ2-5; 7 nucleotides align to TRBD1. CDR3 DNA sequence: TGTGCCAGCAGCCCGACAGGGATGGAGACCCAGTACTTC. Translation: CASSPTGMETQYF.